The present entry profiles one TCR beta chain with its context. Its antigen is unidentified. V gave up 3 bases and J gave up 1 base; unmatched junction bases: 15. Looked up from germline, CDR1 is GTSNPN and CDR2 is SVGIG (reference sequence). The CDR3 sequence is 18 residues long. The data belong to a study of cytomegalovirus exposure and HLA in healthy donors. Study results and limitations: Altogether, 170 or so TCR beta chains were recorded as cytomegalovirus-associated. A prior analysis recorded that most TCR beta V segments were productive about 87% or about 30% of the time. In vitro data verified three CMV-associated chains as specific for CMV antigens.

The PCR made use of 60 Vbeta and 13 Jbeta primers. Here immunoSEQ multiplex PCR was the method, and the copy in TCRdb shows in-frame clones only, minus some. The sample holds roughly 100,000 clones, approximately 85% seen once. Sequencing used PBMCs. The TCR originated in a man in his thirties or forties in good health and CMV-seronegative. The V and J genes are TRBV30 and TRBJ2-3; 8 nucleotides align to TRBD2. The CDR3, as DNA: TGTGCCTGGAGCGGAAGAGGCGGGAGGCCTACTCGCACAGATACGCAGTATTTT. Translating it yields CAWSGRGGRPTRTDTQYF. The variable domain in full, with the rest retrieved from reference TRBV30 and TRBJ2-3, is SQTIHQWPATLVQPVGSPLSLECTVEGTSNPNLYWYRQAAGRGLQLLFYSVGIGQISSEVPQNLSASRPQDRQFILSSKKLLLSDSGFYLCAWSGRGGRPTRTDTQYFGPGTRLTVL.